These 20 T cell receptor beta chains originate from one sample sequenced in a study of blood T cells in healthy people across ages. A second PCR of about 7 to 12 cycles used a sample-barcoded 5' primer and a J-beta primer mix. Each CDR3 protein is one row after TCRdb ran MiXCR on the 5' RACE reads. The table includes about 1.4 million distinct CDR3 sequences, approximately 60% detected once. Material: blood. These receptors all stem from a man aged 18 to 30 in good health.

The chain is built from TRBV2 and TRBJ1-1; weak D call: TRBD1 (5 bases). Germline-derived CDR1 and CDR2 are SNHLY and FYNNEI. The CDR3 spans 14 residues. V was shortened by 8 bases and J by 5 bases, with 18 bases between the two germline ends. The CDR3 spells CASRIGVQETEAFF. In DNA, the CDR3 is TGTGCCAGCCGCATAGGGGTCCAGGAGACTGAAGCTTTCTTT.

This chain joins TRBV7-6 and TRBJ2-6; D is possibly TRBD1 or TRBD2 (6 bases each). Trimming removed 5 bases at V and 1 base at J, with 21 bases between. The CDR3 totals 19 residues. Germline V gives CDR1 SGHVS, CDR2 FNYEAQ. In nucleotides, the CDR3 is TGTGCCAGCAGCCCTACTGGAGGGGGGTACCGTTCTGGGGCCAACGTCCTGACTTTC. Translated: CASSPTGGGYRSGANVLTF.

This clonotype was observed many times. This rearrangement joins TRBV18 to TRBJ1-4; no definite D call. The CDR3 is 15 residues long. V was clipped by 3 bases and J by 4 bases, with 12 bases between them. Germline-derived CDR1 and CDR2 are KGHSH and LQKENI. The CDR3 spells CASSPSRVHNEKLFF. CDR3 coding DNA: TGTGCCAGCTCACCCTCGAGGGTGCATAATGAAAAACTGTTTTTT.

V is TRBV7-9 and J is TRBJ2-7, with 8 bases fitting TRBD1. Germline V gives CDR1 SEHNR, CDR2 FQNEAQ (reference sequence). J lost 4 bases, V lost 4 bases, and 9 bases had no gene match. The CDR3 sequence is 15 residues long. For the CDR3, the DNA is TGTGCCAGCAGCTCCACGGACAGGGCTCTTTACGAGCAGTACTTC. It translates to CASSSTDRALYEQYF.

The chain employs TRBV20-1 and TRBJ2-7; 7 nucleotides agree with TRBD2. V was pared by 3 bases and J by 2 bases, with 10 bases of the junction left unmatched. Germline-derived CDR1 and CDR2 are DFQATT and SNEGSKA (reference sequence). The CDR3 runs to 15 residues. The CDR3: CSASGPRGSTYEQYF. DNA of the CDR3: TGCAGTGCTAGTGGCCCCCGCGGGAGCACCTACGAGCAGTACTTC.

The V gene is TRBV12-3 or TRBV12-4, the J gene TRBJ2-7, with TRBD1 matching over 7 bases. Trimming removed 5 bases from V and 5 bases from J; junction bases left unmatched: 12. The CDR3 runs 15 residues. CDR3 in amino acids: CASSPGTVATHEQYF. CDR3 DNA sequence: TGTGCCAGCAGTCCCGGGACAGTGGCAACCCACGAGCAGTACTTC.

This clonotype was detected only once. The J gene is TRBJ2-3, the V gene TRBV5-1; D call uncertain. The CDR3 loop spans 15 amino acids. Germline CDR1 and CDR2: SGHRS and YFSETQ. V lost 0 bases and J lost 2, with 10 bases in between. The CDR3 is CASSLEGPTTDTQYF. CDR3 coding DNA: TGCGCCAGCAGCTTGGAAGGGCCCACCACAGATACGCAGTATTTT.

The V gene is TRBV25-1, the J gene TRBJ2-3; D might be TRBD1 (5 bases). V dropped 2 bases and J dropped 6 bases, with 9 bases sitting between them. CDR1 is MGHDK and CDR2 is SYGVNS in the germline V gene. CDR3 length: 13 residues. The CDR3 coding sequence is TGTGCCAGCAGTGAAAGTCCAGGGGATACGCAGTATTTT. This codes for CASSESPGDTQYF.

V is TRBV6-1 and J is TRBJ2-2; a weak D match, TRBD2 (5 bases). In germline, CDR1 is MNHNS, CDR2 SASEGT. The CDR3 has 12 amino acids. V lost 6 bases and J 3 bases, leaving 5 bases between the germline ends. CDR3 sequence: CASRRDTGELFF. The DNA of the CDR3 is TGTGCCAGCAGGAGGGACACCGGGGAGCTGTTTTTT.

V and J are TRBV20-1 and TRBJ1-5; D not resolved. The V gene lost 0 bases and the J gene lost 0 bases, with 12 bases spanning the gap. CDR3 length: 16 residues. Germline CDR1 DFQATT, CDR2 SNEGSKA (reference sequence). As DNA, the CDR3 is TGCAGTGCTAGAGATCTCTGGCAATCTAGCAATCAGCCCCAGCATTTT. It is translated as CSARDLWQSSNQPQHF.

CDR3 nucleotides: TGTGCCAGCAGTTTTCAGGGGCTCAATGAGCAGTTCTTC. The encoded protein is CASSFQGLNEQFF. The genes are TRBV27 and TRBJ2-1; D is possibly TRBD1 (6 bases). Germline V gene sequence: CDR1 MNHEY, CDR2 SMNVEV (reference sequence). The V end was cut by 3 bases, the J end by 6 bases, with 9 bases between. The CDR3 runs 13 residues.

V usage is TRBV11-3 and J usage is TRBJ2-5; no clear D gene. The CDR3 runs to 13 residues. Germline V lookup: CDR1 SGHNT, CDR2 YENEEA. Trimming stripped 1 base from V and 11 bases from J, with 14 bases between. The chain's CDR3 is CASSLVDSHQQYF. CDR3 nucleotide sequence: TGTGCCAGCAGCTTAGTAGATTCCCACCAGCAGTACTTC.

There are a few counts of this clonotype. This sequence joins TRBV11-2 and TRBJ2-7, with TRBD2 as a possible D gene (5 bases). The V gene lost 5 bases and the J gene lost 6 bases, with 14 bases spanning the gap. This CDR3 contains 13 residues. Germline V gene lookup returns CDR1 SGHAT and CDR2 FQNNGV. The CDR3 bases are TGTGCCAGCAGCCCCTTATTAGAGGGCGAGCAGTACTTC. It codes for CASSPLLEGEQYF.

In this sample, this clonotype turned up a few times. This chain uses TRBV29-1 with TRBJ2-1; possible D gene TRBD1, 6 bases. Germline V gene sequence: CDR1 SQVTM, CDR2 ANQGSEA. The CDR3 has 11 amino acids. V was trimmed by 6 bases and J by 8 bases, leaving 11 bases between them. The CDR3 DNA reads TGCAGCGTCGTAACAGGGTATGAGCAGTTCTTC. It yields the protein CSVVTGYEQFF.

This clonotype appeared a few times. CDR3 sequence reads: CASSYTLAPGTDTQYF. CDR3 coding DNA: TGTGCCAGCAGTTACACACTAGCTCCAGGCACAGATACGCAGTATTTT. The chain links TRBV6-6 to TRBJ2-3, with D perhaps matching TRBD2 (6 bases). This CDR3 comprises 16 residues. V was clipped by 2 bases and J by 1 base, with 13 bases between them. The germline CDR1 and CDR2 sequences are MNHNY and SVGAGI (reference sequence).

The chain is built from TRBV6-2 or TRBV6-3 and TRBJ1-2, with D perhaps TRBD1 (6 bases). Deletions cut 5 bases from V and 7 bases from J, with 14 bases between. Germline-derived CDR1 and CDR2 are MNHEY and SVGEGT. The CDR3 consists of 13 residues. The CDR3, as DNA: TGTGCCAGCAGTCCCTCAGGGGTCCTTGGCTACACCTTC. It specifies CASSPSGVLGYTF.

This clonotype was seen a single time. The rearrangement joins TRBV4-2 to TRBJ2-1; 9 bases agree with TRBD2. Germline CDR1 and CDR2: LGHNA and YNFKEQ. J gave up 13 bases and V 4 bases, and 14 bases lay outside the gene matches. The CDR3 consists of 15 residues. The CDR3 sequence is CASSLLAGRGETQFF. Written as DNA, the CDR3 is TGTGCCAGCAGCCTTCTAGCGGGAAGGGGGGAGACCCAGTTCTTC.

The CDR3 region is CASSFTLRAGDYGYTF. CDR3 DNA: TGTGCCAGCAGTTTTACCCTGAGGGCGGGGGACTATGGCTACACCTTC. The gene calls are TRBV12-3 or TRBV12-4 and TRBJ1-2, with D perhaps TRBD1 (5 bases). This CDR3 contains 16 residues. Trimming removed 3 bases at V and 3 bases at J, with 17 bases between.

This clonotype occurred a few times. The V call is TRBV12-3 or TRBV12-4, the J call TRBJ1-2; 10 bases are a match to TRBD1. Trimming removed 10 bases from V and 7 bases from J; junction bases left unmatched: 9. This CDR3 is built from 13 residues. The CDR3 region is CAIAGTGVFGYTF. The CDR3 nucleotides are TGTGCCATCGCCGGGACAGGGGTTTTTGGCTACACCTTC.

The sample holds one count of this clonotype. The gene calls are TRBV29-1 and TRBJ2-7, with D maybe TRBD2 (6 bases). This CDR3 spans 14 amino acids. V shed 1 base and J shed 5 bases, with 15 bases lying between them. Germline V gene lookup returns CDR1 SQVTM and CDR2 ANQGSEA. This CDR3 is CSVEGLRGTHEQYF. The CDR3 nucleotides are TGCAGCGTTGAAGGTCTTCGCGGGACCCACGAGCAGTACTTC.